This TCR beta chain comes out of a study of T cells after yellow fever vaccination. Study results and caveats: CD4 and CD8 compartments shared a small share of clonotypes, likely from convergent recombination.

On this clonotype itself: Its antigen is not identified.

The CDR3 has 16 residues. Germline loops: CDR1 ENHRY, CDR2 SYGVKD. Trimming took 4 bases from V and 4 from J; bases not matched to a gene: 11. TCRdb fed the 5' RACE reads into MiXCR, producing one record per CDR3 protein. The table has about 260,000 distinct CDR3 sequences, about an eighth seen once; the top ten hold roughly 0.5%. This sequence originates from a man aged 30-40 years who received the YFV17D yellow fever vaccine. The sample here was CD4+ T cells sorted from PBMCs, taken 45 days after the yellow fever booster vaccination. The chain employs TRBV10-3 and TRBJ2-3, with 7 bases identical to TRBD2. CDR3 DNA: TGTGCCATCAGTGGCCCGGCGGGAGTCCACCCAGATACGCAGTATTTT. Translating it yields CAISGPAGVHPDTQYF.